This TCR beta chain was identified during a study of shared clonotypes between healthy human individuals. Study-wide results and caveats: Non-shared clonotypes displayed generation probabilities falling below those of clonotypes present in all four donors.

The germline V gene has CDR1 MNHEY and CDR2 SMNVEV (reference sequence). J gave up 5 bases and V 6 bases, and 16 bases lay outside the gene matches. The CDR3 is 18 residues long. Concerning this clone: Its specificity is unknown.

Data came from immunoSEQ multiplex PCR; TCRdb stores just in-frame clones and leaves some out. The sample yields under 120,000 clones, roughly 66% seen once. The J gene is TRBJ2-2, the V gene TRBV27, with 9 bases matching TRBD1. Sequenced input: memory CD8+ T cells sorted from blood. Subset specified: CD45RO+ cells pooled with CCR7-negative TemRA cells. The clonotype was recovered from a woman in her twenties or thirties in good health. The chain's CDR3 is CASSKDRGWFLRTGELFF. The DNA for the CDR3 is TGTGCCAGCAGCAAGGACAGGGGATGGTTCCTCAGAACCGGGGAGCTGTTTTTT.